The 10 T cell receptor beta chains in this list originate from one sample, sequenced in a study of blood T cell repertoires in COVID-19. The method was immunoSEQ multiplex PCR; TCRdb's version includes in-frame clones alone and lacks a portion of them. The data contain about 310,000 clones, around nine tenths of them singletons. Material for sequencing was PBMCs or T cells enriched from blood (not recorded which). Receptor source: a woman aged 25 to 39 who had recovered from COVID-19.

This clone came up once. V usage is TRBV5-1 and J usage is TRBJ2-5, with D tentatively TRBD2 (5 bases). The germline V and J ends were trimmed by 0 bases and 4 bases, with 13 bases remaining between them. This CDR3 comprises 15 residues. CDR1 and CDR2 from the germline V gene are SGHRS and YFSETQ. The CDR3 loop is CASSLDPGWGETQYF. DNA of the CDR3: TGCGCCAGCAGCTTGGACCCGGGGTGGGGAGAGACCCAGTACTTC.

The V call is TRBV28, the J call TRBJ2-1; 7 bases are shared with TRBD2. Unmatched junction bases numbered 24, after V lost 10 bases and J lost 0 bases. The germline CDR1 and CDR2 sequences are MDHEN and SYDVKM. This CDR3 comprises 20 residues. This chain's CDR3 is CATGTDGTRAGIHSYNEQFF. In DNA form, the CDR3 reads TGTGCCACCGGTACTGACGGTACTAGAGCGGGAATACACTCCTACAATGAGCAGTTCTTC.

This chain joins TRBV13 and TRBJ2-1, with 12 nucleotides matching TRBD2. From germline, CDR1 is PRHDT and CDR2 FYEKMQ (reference sequence). The CDR3 sequence is 14 residues long. The junction had 10 bases not matched to a gene; V was cut back by 4 bases and J by 15 bases. The CDR3 bases are TGTGCCAGCAGCTCAAGACTAGCGGGAGCGTATGGGTTCTTC. This codes for CASSSRLAGAYGFF.

This clone was counted once. The rearrangement joins TRBV27 to TRBJ2-1; D is unresolved. Germline CDR1 and CDR2: MNHEY and SMNVEV (reference sequence). CDR3 length: 13 amino acids. V lost 3 bases to trimming and J lost 0 bases, with 3 bases between them. CDR3 sequence: CASSLSSYNEQFF. The CDR3 DNA reads TGTGCCAGCAGTTTGAGCTCCTACAATGAGCAGTTCTTC.

This clone turned up a few times. The V gene is TRBV29-1, the J gene TRBJ1-6; D not resolved. Looked up from germline, CDR1 is SQVTM and CDR2 is ANQGSEA. This CDR3 is built from 14 residues. The V and J ends lost 6 bases and 3 bases respectively, with 12 bases between them. The CDR3 DNA reads TGCAGCGTCTTGACCGGGAACTATAATTCACCCCTCCACTTT. Its translation: CSVLTGNYNSPLHF. The full variable domain, rest sourced from reference TRBV29-1 and TRBJ1-6, is SAVISQKPSRDICQRGTSLTIQCQVDSQVTMMFWYRQQPGQSLTLIATANQGSEATYESGFVIDKFPISRPNLTFSTLTVSNMSPEDSSIYLCSVLTGNYNSPLHFGNGTRLTVT.

V and J are TRBV4-1 and TRBJ1-2; D gene unclear. The CDR3 extends over 15 amino acids. Germline loops: CDR1 MGHRA, CDR2 YSYEKL. The ends were cut back, 5 bases at V and 4 bases at J, with 17 bases in the middle. The CDR3 here is CASSILGRNRYGYTF. DNA of the CDR3: TGCGCCAGCAGCATCCTAGGGAGAAATCGCTATGGCTACACCTTC.

This clone was recorded once. The rearrangement joins TRBV28 to TRBJ1-2; a possible D gene is TRBD1 (6 bases). Trimming shortened V by 3 bases and J by 3 bases, and 11 bases separated the two germline ends. The CDR3 runs to 14 residues. Per the germline V gene, CDR1 is MDHEN and CDR2 is SYDVKM. Here the CDR3 reads CASSFGTGHYGYTF. In DNA, the CDR3 is TGTGCCAGCAGTTTTGGTACAGGGCACTATGGCTACACCTTC.

The rearrangement joins TRBV6-5 to TRBJ1-2, with 7 positions matching TRBD1. The CDR3 contains 12 residues. Unmatched junction bases numbered 0, after V lost 6 bases and J lost 2 bases. Germline V gene data show CDR1 as MNHEY and CDR2 as SVGAGI. CDR3 in amino acids: CASRTGNYGYTF. The CDR3 nucleotides read TGTGCCAGCAGGACAGGGAACTATGGCTACACCTTC.

The chain combines TRBV21-1 with TRBJ1-1; the DNA was not used to check the table's D call, TRBD1. TRBV21-1 is tagged as a pseudogene. This CDR3 comprises 16 residues. As DNA, the CDR3 is TGTGCCAGCATCAAATATGTCAGGGTCGTGAACACTGAAGCTTTCTTT. Protein product: CASIKYVRVVNTEAFF.

Note on this clone: Other DNA sequences in the same sample also yield this CDR3. The chain employs TRBV18 and TRBJ1-3; 7 nucleotides match TRBD1. The CDR3 runs to 15 residues. V trimming: 3 bases; J trimming: 0 bases; junction bases outside the gene matches: 2. Germline CDR1 reads KGHSH; CDR2 reads LQKENI. The chain's CDR3 is CASSPTGDSGNTIYF. In nucleotides, the CDR3 is TGTGCCAGCTCACCTACAGGGGACTCTGGAAACACCATATATTTT.